This T cell receptor (beta chain) was observed in a study of OX40 agonist ivuxolimab in advanced cancers. Trimming cost V 10 bases and J 5 bases; bases outside gene matches: 7. The CDR3 has 13 amino acids. The germline gives CDR1 WNHNN, CDR2 SYGVQD (reference sequence). Repertoires were generated with immunoSEQ multiplex PCR, while TCRdb's copy carries only in-frame clones and drops some. The sample records 91,000 or so clones, around 94% being singletons. The sample in question was CD4+ or CD8+ T cells sorted from blood, obtained in a trial of the OX40 agonist ivuxolimab. V gene TRBV10-1 combines with J gene TRBJ1-1; TRBD1 aligns across 10 bases. This sequence was found in an adult with an advanced solid tumor such as melanoma, head and neck, liver or kidney cancer. CDR3 in DNA: TGCGCCACACAGGGACAGGGGAATACTGAAGCTTTCTTT. Translation: CATQGQGNTEAFF.